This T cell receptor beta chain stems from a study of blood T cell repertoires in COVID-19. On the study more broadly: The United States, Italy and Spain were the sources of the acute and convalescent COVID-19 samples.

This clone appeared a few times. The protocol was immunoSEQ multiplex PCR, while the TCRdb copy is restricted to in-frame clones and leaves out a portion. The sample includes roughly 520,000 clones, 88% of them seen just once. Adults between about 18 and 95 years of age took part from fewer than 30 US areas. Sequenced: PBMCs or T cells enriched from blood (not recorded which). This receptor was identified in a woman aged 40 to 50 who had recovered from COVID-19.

The CDR3 nucleotides are TGTGCCAGCAGCCCCGCTGCGTTCGAAAAACTGTTTTTT. This codes for CASSPAAFEKLFF. The rearrangement joins TRBV7-9 to TRBJ1-4; unclear D gene. The CDR3 sequence is 13 residues long. Germline values: CDR1 SEHNR, CDR2 FQNEAQ (reference sequence). V was shortened by 5 bases and J by 8 bases, with 12 bases between the two germline ends. Full variable domain (rest looked up from reference TRBV7-9 and TRBJ1-4): DTGVSQNPRHKITKRGQNVTFRCDPISEHNRLYWYRQTLGQGPEFLTYFQNEAQLEKSRLLSDRFSAERPKGSFSTLEIQRTEQGDSAMYLCASSPAAFEKLFFGSGTQLSVL.